The present T cell receptor (beta chain) was sequenced within a study of CD8 T cells in ankylosing spondylitis (dated by TCRdb to the late 2010s). Notes on the research overall: To find TCR variants linked to disease, the study profiled T cell receptor beta repertoires in ankylosing spondylitis patients and healthy donors. In total, the full study cohort was made up of nearly 110 healthy donors and approximately 24 ankylosing spondylitis patients. Peripheral blood was sampled, and synovial fluid was also collected from ankylosing spondylitis patients.

Many counts were recorded for this clonotype. Its antigen remains undetermined. No base qualities exist here, and no much larger clone lies one base off it. CDR1 and CDR2, per the germline V gene, are MDHEN and SYDVKM. The CDR3 spans 12 residues, from the cysteine through the phenylalanine. The read is trimmed to its CDR3 DNA, 36 bases read in frame from base 1. The germline ends are 8 bases apart after V is trimmed by 3 bases and J by 8 bases. TCRdb records Illumina HiSeq 2500 as the sequencer. TCR beta libraries were prepared by quantitative 5'-RACE with molecular barcodes. In the paper's pipeline: Disease-linked TCR variants were identified with a new computational method built on a probabilistic model of VDJ rearrangement. TCRdb cleaned the public reads at Q25 with fastp, built clones with MiXCR and kept in-frame beta chains. Records with the same CDR3 protein are collapsed into one entry carrying the most frequent genes and DNA. What appears here as the V and J calls and clone size reflects TCRdb's work, not the paper's. This sample holds around 150,000 distinct CDR3 sequences; approximately 10% were observed only once. Approximately 4% of the sample comes from the top ten.

Beyond this particular receptor, the publication reports: The disease-linked clones had a CD8+ phenotype and were found at relatively low frequencies in peripheral blood. Blood from ankylosing spondylitis patients appeared to be characterized by a TCR beta motif made up of several highly homologous amino acid variants. The disease-linked clones were reported to be significantly enriched in matched synovial fluid samples from ankylosing spondylitis patients. Some TCR beta motif variants had previously been reported in synovial fluid and blood of reactive arthritis patients, which suggested common disease-initiation mechanisms.

The TCR was taken from a female donor with ankylosing spondylitis or in good health (not recorded which). The chain joins TRBV28 to TRBJ2-4; the D gene cannot be named for sure. Sequenced: blood, either unsorted or a sorted T cell fraction (not recorded which). Here the CDR3 is given as CASSFPGDIQYF. The DNA sequence is as follows: TGTGCCAGCAGTTTTCCGGGTGACATTCAGTACTTC.